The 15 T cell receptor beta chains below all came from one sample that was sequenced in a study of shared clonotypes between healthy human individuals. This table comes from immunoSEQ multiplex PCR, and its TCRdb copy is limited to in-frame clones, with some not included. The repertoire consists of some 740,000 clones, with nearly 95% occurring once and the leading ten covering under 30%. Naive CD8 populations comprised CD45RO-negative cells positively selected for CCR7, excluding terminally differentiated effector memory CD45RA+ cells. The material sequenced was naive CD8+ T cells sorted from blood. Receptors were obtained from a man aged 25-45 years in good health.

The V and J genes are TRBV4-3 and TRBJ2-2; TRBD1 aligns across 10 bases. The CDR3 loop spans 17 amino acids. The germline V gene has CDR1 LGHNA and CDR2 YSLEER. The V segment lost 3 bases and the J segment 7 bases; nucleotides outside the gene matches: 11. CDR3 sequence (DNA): TGCGCCAGCAGCCAGCGCGGGACAGGGGATAGCAGCGGGGAGCTGTTTTTT. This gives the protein CASSQRGTGDSSGELFF.

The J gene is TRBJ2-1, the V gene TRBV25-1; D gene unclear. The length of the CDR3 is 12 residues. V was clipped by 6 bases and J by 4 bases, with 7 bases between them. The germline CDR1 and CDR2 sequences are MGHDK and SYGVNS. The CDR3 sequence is CASSLLYNEQFF. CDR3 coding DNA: TGTGCCAGCAGCCTATTATACAATGAGCAGTTCTTC. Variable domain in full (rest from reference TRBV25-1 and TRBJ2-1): EADIYQTPRYLVIGTGKKITLECSQTMGHDKMYWYQQDPGMELHLIHYSYGVNSTEKGDLSSESTVSRIRTEHFPLTLESARPSHTSQYLCASSLLYNEQFFGPGTRLTVL.

The DNA of the CDR3 is TGTGCCAGCAGCTTGCAGAGTAGCAATCAGCCCCAGCATTTT. Translated, it gives CASSLQSSNQPQHF. This chain joins TRBV7-9 and TRBJ1-5; D is unresolved. This CDR3 is 14 amino acids long. V lost 3 bases and J lost 0, with 6 bases in between. Germline CDR1 SEHNR, CDR2 FQNEAQ (reference sequence).

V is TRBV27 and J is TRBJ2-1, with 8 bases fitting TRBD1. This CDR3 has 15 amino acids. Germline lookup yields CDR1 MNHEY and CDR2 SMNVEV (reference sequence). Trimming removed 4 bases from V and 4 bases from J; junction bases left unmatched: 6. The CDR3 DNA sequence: TGTGCCAGCAGTTGGGGGACAGGAAAATACAATGAGCAGTTCTTC. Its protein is CASSWGTGKYNEQFF.

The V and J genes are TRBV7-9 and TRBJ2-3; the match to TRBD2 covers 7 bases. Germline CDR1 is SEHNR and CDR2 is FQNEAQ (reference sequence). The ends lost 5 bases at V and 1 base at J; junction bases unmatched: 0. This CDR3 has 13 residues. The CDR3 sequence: CASSRGGTDTQYF. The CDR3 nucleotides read TGTGCCAGCAGCCGGGGGGGCACAGATACGCAGTATTTT.

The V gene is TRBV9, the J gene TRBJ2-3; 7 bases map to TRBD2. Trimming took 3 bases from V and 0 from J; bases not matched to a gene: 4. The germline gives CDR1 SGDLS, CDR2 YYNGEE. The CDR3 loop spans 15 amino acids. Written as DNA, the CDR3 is TGTGCCAGCAGCGCTCTAGCGGAAAGCACAGATACGCAGTATTTT. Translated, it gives CASSALAESTDTQYF.

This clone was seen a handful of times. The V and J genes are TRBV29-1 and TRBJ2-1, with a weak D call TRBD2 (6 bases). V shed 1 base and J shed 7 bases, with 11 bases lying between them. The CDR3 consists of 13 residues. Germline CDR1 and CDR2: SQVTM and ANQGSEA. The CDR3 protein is CSVEGRGENEQFF. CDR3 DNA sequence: TGCAGCGTTGAAGGGCGGGGAGAGAATGAGCAGTTCTTC.

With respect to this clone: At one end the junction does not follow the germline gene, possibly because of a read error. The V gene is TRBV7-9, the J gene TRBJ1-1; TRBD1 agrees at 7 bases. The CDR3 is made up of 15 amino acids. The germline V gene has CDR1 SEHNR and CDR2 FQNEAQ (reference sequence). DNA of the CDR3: TGTGTCAGCAGCTTAGACAGGGTGGATCGCACTGAAGCTTTCTTT. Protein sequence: CVSSLDRVDRTEAFF. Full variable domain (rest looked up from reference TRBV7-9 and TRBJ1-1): DTGVSQNPRHKITKRGQNVTFRCDPISEHNRLYWYRQTLGQGPEFLTYFQNEAQLEKSRLLSDRFSAERPKGSFSTLEIQRTEQGDSAMYLCVSSLDRVDRTEAFFGQGTRLTVV.

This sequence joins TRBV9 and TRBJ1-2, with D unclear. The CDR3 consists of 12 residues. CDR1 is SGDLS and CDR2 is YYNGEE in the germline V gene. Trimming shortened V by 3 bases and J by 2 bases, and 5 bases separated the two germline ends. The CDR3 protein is CASSEQNYGYTF. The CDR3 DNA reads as TGTGCCAGCAGCGAACAGAACTATGGCTACACCTTC.

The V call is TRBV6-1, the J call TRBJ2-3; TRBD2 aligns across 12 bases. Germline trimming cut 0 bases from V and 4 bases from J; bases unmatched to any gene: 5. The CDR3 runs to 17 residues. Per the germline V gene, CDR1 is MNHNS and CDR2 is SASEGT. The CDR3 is CASSEALAGGTADTQYF. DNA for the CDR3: TGTGCCAGCAGTGAAGCACTAGCGGGAGGAACGGCAGATACGCAGTATTTT.

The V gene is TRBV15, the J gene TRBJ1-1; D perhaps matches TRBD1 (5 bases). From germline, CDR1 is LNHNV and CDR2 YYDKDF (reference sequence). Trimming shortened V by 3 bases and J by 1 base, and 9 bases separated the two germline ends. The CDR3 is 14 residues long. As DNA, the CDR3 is TGTGCCACCAGCAGTAAGGGGAAGAACACTGAAGCTTTCTTT. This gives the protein CATSSKGKNTEAFF.

The CDR3 sequence: CSVEGGQVQETQYF. The DNA of the CDR3 is TGCAGCGTTGAAGGGGGACAAGTCCAAGAGACCCAGTACTTC. The genes are TRBV29-1 and TRBJ2-5; D may be TRBD1 (6 bases). Trimming left V 1 base short and J 1 base short, with 10 bases between. CDR3 length equals 14 residues. Germline CDR1 SQVTM, CDR2 ANQGSEA.

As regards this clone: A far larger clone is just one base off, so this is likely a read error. For the CDR3, the DNA is TGTACCAGCAGTGAAATGGGCAGACAAGAGACCCAGTACTTC. Translated, it gives CTSSEMGRQETQYF. This sequence joins TRBV2 and TRBJ2-5, with D hard to call. CDR3 length: 14 residues. CDR1 is SNHLY and CDR2 is FYNNEI in the germline V gene.

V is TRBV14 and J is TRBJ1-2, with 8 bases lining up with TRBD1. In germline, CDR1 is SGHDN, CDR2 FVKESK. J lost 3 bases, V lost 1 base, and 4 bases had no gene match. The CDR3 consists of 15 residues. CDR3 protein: CASSQVIQGDYGYTF. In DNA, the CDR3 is TGTGCCAGCAGCCAAGTCATACAGGGGGACTATGGCTACACCTTC.

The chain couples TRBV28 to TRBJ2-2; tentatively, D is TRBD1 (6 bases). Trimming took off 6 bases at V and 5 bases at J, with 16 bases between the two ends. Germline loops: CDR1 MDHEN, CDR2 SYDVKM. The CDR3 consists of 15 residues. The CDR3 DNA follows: TGTGCCAGCAGCCACAGGGATTCCGGGACCGGGGAGCTGTTTTTT. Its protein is CASSHRDSGTGELFF.